This T cell receptor beta chain was found in a study of vaccination effects on CD4 cells after COVID-19. Notes on this clone: Its antigen is undetermined.

The CDR3 totals 18 residues. V was clipped by 2 bases and J by 0 bases, with 15 bases between them. Germline V CDR1 and CDR2: SGHNT, YYREEE (reference sequence). Some clones are missing from TCRdb's copy, which holds only in-frame ones; the method was immunoSEQ multiplex PCR. This sample carries 20,000 to 30,000 clones, approximately 76% of them seen once, and the ten largest clones take 15% to 20%. Antigen-specific CD4+ T cells expanded by the ViraFEST assay with viral peptide pools were then sequenced. Scientists isolated CD4+ T cells after a roughly ten-day culture period ended. The person was diagnosed with PCR-confirmed SARS-CoV-2 infection between March and December 2020.

This clonotype originated in a human donor who had a prior SARS-CoV-2 infection. Here the sequenced sample was CD4+ T cells from PBMCs cultured with SARS-CoV-2 spike peptides, taken before COVID-19 vaccination. The chain employs TRBV5-4 and TRBJ2-6; no definite D call. For the CDR3, the DNA is TGTGCCAGCAGCTTTGGCCCGACGGTGAGCTCTGGGGCCAACGTCCTGACTTTC. It encodes CASSFGPTVSSGANVLTF.